These T cell receptor beta chains were read from a single sample in a study of blood T cell repertoires in COVID-19. The repertoire was sequenced with immunoSEQ multiplex PCR; TCRdb's copy has only in-frame clones and lacks some. This table has under 250,000 clones, approximately 83% appearing once. The sequenced material came from peripheral blood. These receptors came from a man aged 35-49 years with acute or convalescent COVID-19. The CDR3 runs from the conserved cysteine through the conserved F or W. Fields, in order: CDR3 DNA, CDR3 protein, V gene, clone size, D gene, J gene, CDR3 length. A D gene is named only where the DNA matches it firmly. A clone size is listed for some rows: how often the clone was seen (once, few, many), or a class if it is expanded.

CDR3 DNA: TGTGCCAGCTCACCGGCGCAGGGGGGAGGTGGCTACACCTTC
CDR3 protein: CASSPAQGGGGYTF
V gene: TRBV18
clone size: .
D gene: TRBD1
J gene: TRBJ1-2
CDR3 length: 14

CDR3 DNA: TGTGCCAGCAGCCACAGTCAGCCCCAGCATTTT
CDR3 protein: CASSHSQPQHF
V gene: TRBV14
clone size: .
D gene: .
J gene: TRBJ1-5
CDR3 length: 11

CDR3 DNA: TGTGCCAGCAGTTACCACAGAACCGGTGGCTACACCTTC
CDR3 protein: CASSYHRTGGYTF
V gene: TRBV6-2/TRBV6-3
clone size: .
D gene: .
J gene: TRBJ1-2
CDR3 length: 13

CDR3 DNA: TGCAGCGTAGACAGGGGGAGACGTGAGACCCAGTACTTC
CDR3 protein: CSVDRGRRETQYF
V gene: TRBV29-1
clone size: .
D gene: TRBD1
J gene: TRBJ2-5
CDR3 length: 13

CDR3 DNA: TGTGCCAGCAGCTCACAGGGCCCCTTTAACACTGAAGCTTTCTTT
CDR3 protein: CASSSQGPFNTEAFF
V gene: TRBV3-1/TRBV3-2
clone size: .
D gene: .
J gene: TRBJ1-1
CDR3 length: 15

CDR3 DNA: TGTGCCAGTAGTAAGGCTGGACAGGTCGAGCAGTACTTC
CDR3 protein: CASSKAGQVEQYF
V gene: TRBV19
clone size: once
D gene: TRBD1
J gene: TRBJ2-7
CDR3 length: 13

CDR3 DNA: TGCGCCAGCAGCCCAGAAGGACTAGATAGGGAGCAGTTCTTC
CDR3 protein: CASSPEGLDREQFF
V gene: TRBV5-1
clone size: few
D gene: TRBD2
J gene: TRBJ2-1
CDR3 length: 14

CDR3 DNA: TGTGCCAGCAGCTTGCCCGGGACACCGAACACTGAAGCTTTCTTT
CDR3 protein: CASSLPGTPNTEAFF
V gene: TRBV11-2
clone size: .
D gene: .
J gene: TRBJ1-1
CDR3 length: 15

CDR3 DNA: TGTGCCAGCAGCAAAACAAGGCCGACAGGTTCTTTAGACCAGTACTTC
CDR3 protein: CASSKTRPTGSLDQYF
V gene: TRBV27
clone size: .
D gene: .
J gene: TRBJ2-5
CDR3 length: 16

CDR3 DNA: TGTGCCAGCAGCGTAGAAGTTGGACTAGCGGGGTCGACCGGGGAGCTGTTTTTT
CDR3 protein: CASSVEVGLAGSTGELFF
V gene: TRBV9
clone size: .
D gene: TRBD2
J gene: TRBJ2-2
CDR3 length: 18

CDR3 DNA: TGTGCCAGCTCACCAGTTAGAGGACAGGGTGGGAACGAGCAGTACTTC
CDR3 protein: CASSPVRGQGGNEQYF
V gene: TRBV18
clone size: .
D gene: TRBD1
J gene: TRBJ2-7
CDR3 length: 16

CDR3 DNA: TGTGCCAGCAGCTTGCTACAGGGGGTCACTGAAGCTTTCTTT
CDR3 protein: CASSLLQGVTEAFF
V gene: TRBV5-6
clone size: .
D gene: TRBD1
J gene: TRBJ1-1
CDR3 length: 14

CDR3 DNA: TGTGCCAGCAGCGTCCGTTGGGACAATCACGTTGGGGGCTACACCTTC
CDR3 protein: CASSVRWDNHVGGYTF
V gene: TRBV9
clone size: few
D gene: .
J gene: TRBJ1-2
CDR3 length: 16

CDR3 DNA: TGTGCCAGTAGTATCATCAGGGGCACTGAAGCTTTCTTT
CDR3 protein: CASSIIRGTEAFF
V gene: TRBV19
clone size: .
D gene: .
J gene: TRBJ1-1
CDR3 length: 13

CDR3 DNA: TGTGCCAGCAGCTGGGAGCGGGAGATGCACGGGGAGCTGTTTTTT
CDR3 protein: CASSWEREMHGELFF
V gene: TRBV5-5
clone size: .
D gene: TRBD2
J gene: TRBJ2-2
CDR3 length: 15

CDR3 DNA: TGTGCCAGCTCACCACAGGGGATCAATGTCTACGAGCAGTACTTC
CDR3 protein: CASSPQGINVYEQYF
V gene: TRBV18
clone size: .
D gene: .
J gene: TRBJ2-7
CDR3 length: 15

CDR3 DNA: TGTGCCAGCGGCCTCCAGGGGGTCGACTATGGCTACACCTTC
CDR3 protein: CASGLQGVDYGYTF
V gene: TRBV3-1/TRBV3-2
clone size: .
D gene: TRBD1
J gene: TRBJ1-2
CDR3 length: 14

CDR3 DNA: TGCAGCGTTGGGGGGGGCGGACAAGAGACCCAGTACTTC
CDR3 protein: CSVGGGGQETQYF
V gene: TRBV29-1
clone size: .
D gene: .
J gene: TRBJ2-5
CDR3 length: 13

CDR3 DNA: TGTGCCAGTGCGCAGGGCCTCTTATTCAATCAGCCCCAGCATTTT
CDR3 protein: CASAQGLLFNQPQHF
V gene: TRBV19
clone size: .
D gene: .
J gene: TRBJ1-5
CDR3 length: 15

CDR3 DNA: TGCGCCAGCAGCCACTTTCTAGCGGGAGGGCCCTTCAAGCAGTATTTT
CDR3 protein: CASSHFLAGGPFKQYF
V gene: TRBV4-1
clone size: .
D gene: TRBD2
J gene: TRBJ2-3
CDR3 length: 16